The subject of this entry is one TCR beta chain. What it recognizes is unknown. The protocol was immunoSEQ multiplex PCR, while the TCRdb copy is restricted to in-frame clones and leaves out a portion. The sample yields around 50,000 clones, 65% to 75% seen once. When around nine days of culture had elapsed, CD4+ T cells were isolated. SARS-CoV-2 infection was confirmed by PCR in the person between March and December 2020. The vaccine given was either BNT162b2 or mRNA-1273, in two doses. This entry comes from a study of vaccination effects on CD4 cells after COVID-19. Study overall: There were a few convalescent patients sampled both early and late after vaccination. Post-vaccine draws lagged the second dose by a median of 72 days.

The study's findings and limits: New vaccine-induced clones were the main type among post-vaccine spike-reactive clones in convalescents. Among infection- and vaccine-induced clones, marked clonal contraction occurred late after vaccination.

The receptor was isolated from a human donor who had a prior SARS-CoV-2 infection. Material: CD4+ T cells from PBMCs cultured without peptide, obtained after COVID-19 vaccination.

CDR3 DNA: TGTGCCAGCAGAGCACAAGCAACTAATGAAAAACTGTTTTTT. Translated: CASRAQATNEKLFF. This rearrangement joins TRBV6-5 to TRBJ1-4; D remains unclear. The CDR3 contains 14 residues. Deletions cut 6 bases from V and 0 bases from J, with 8 bases between. Germline V gives CDR1 MNHEY, CDR2 SVGAGI.